This TCR beta chain was recovered during a study of OX40 agonist ivuxolimab in advanced cancers. Study details: The patients received agonistic anti-OX40 (CD134) antibody ivuxolimab. Three patients, one with hepatocellular carcinoma and two with cutaneous melanoma, responded partially.

V was clipped by 0 bases and J by 0 bases, with 15 bases between them. There are 17 residues in the CDR3. Looked up from germline, CDR1 is SGHRS and CDR2 is YFSETQ. Sequencing used immunoSEQ multiplex PCR; TCRdb keeps in-frame clones, though not all of them. The sample includes roughly 42,000 clones, approximately 86% of them seen just once. Study conclusions and caveats: Clonal expansion was seen in CD4+ and CD8+ blood T cells by week 6 at 0.1 to 3.0 mg/kg.

In this sample, this clone is medium-sized. The antigen remains undetermined. Here the sequenced sample was CD4+ or CD8+ T cells sorted from blood, taken in a trial of the OX40 agonist ivuxolimab. The clonotype originates from an adult with an advanced solid tumor such as melanoma, head and neck, liver or kidney cancer. V is TRBV5-1 and J is TRBJ2-5; D is ambiguous. The CDR3 protein is CASSLGSPSDHQETQYF. Written as DNA, the CDR3 is TGCGCCAGCAGCTTGGGGTCGCCTAGTGATCACCAAGAGACCCAGTACTTC. Complete variable domain (other parts from reference TRBV5-1 and TRBJ2-5): KAGVTQTPRYLIKTRGQQVTLSCSPISGHRSVSWYQQTPGQGLQFLFEYFSETQRNKGNFPGRFSGRQFSNSRSEMNVSTLELGDSALYLCASSLGSPSDHQETQYFGPGTRLLVL.